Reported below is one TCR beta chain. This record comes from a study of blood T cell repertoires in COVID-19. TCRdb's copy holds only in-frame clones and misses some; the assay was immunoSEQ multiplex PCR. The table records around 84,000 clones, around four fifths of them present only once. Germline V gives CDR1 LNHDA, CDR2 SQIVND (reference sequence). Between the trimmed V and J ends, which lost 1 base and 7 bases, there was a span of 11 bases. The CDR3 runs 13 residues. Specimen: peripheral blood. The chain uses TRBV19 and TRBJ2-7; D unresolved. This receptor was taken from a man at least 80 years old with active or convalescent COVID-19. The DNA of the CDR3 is TGTGCCAGTAGTATAGGAGGATTGAGGGAGCAGTACTTC. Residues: CASSIGGLREQYF.